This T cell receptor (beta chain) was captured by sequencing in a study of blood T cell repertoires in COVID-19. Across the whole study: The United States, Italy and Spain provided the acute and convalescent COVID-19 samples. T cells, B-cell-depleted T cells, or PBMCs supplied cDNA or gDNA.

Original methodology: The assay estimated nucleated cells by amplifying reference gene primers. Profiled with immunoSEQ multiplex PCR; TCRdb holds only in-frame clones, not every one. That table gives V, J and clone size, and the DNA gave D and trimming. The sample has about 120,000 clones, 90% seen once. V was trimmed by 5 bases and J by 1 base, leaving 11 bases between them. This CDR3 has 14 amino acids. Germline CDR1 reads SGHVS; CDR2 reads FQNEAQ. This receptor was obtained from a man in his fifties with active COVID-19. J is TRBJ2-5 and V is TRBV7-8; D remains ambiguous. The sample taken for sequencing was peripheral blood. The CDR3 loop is CASSPRRSQETQYF. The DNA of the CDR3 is TGTGCCAGCAGCCCTCGTCGGAGCCAAGAGACCCAGTACTTC.